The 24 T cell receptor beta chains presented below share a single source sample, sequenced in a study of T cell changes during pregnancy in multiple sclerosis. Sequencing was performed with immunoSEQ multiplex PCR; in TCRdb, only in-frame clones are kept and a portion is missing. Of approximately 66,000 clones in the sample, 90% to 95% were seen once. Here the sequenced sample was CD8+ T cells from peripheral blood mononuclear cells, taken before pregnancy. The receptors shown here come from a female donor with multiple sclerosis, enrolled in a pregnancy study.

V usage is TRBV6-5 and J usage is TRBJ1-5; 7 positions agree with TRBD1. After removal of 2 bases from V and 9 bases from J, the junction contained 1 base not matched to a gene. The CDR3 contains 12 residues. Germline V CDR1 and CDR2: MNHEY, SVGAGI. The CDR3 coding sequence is TGTGCCAGCAGTTACAGACAGGGGCCCCAGCATTTT. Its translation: CASSYRQGPQHF.

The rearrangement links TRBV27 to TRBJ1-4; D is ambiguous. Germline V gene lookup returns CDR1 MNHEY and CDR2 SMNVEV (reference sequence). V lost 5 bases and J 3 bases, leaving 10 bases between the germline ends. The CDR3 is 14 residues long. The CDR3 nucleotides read TGTGCCAGCAGTAACAGTGCAGCTAATGAAAAACTGTTTTTT. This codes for CASSNSAANEKLFF.

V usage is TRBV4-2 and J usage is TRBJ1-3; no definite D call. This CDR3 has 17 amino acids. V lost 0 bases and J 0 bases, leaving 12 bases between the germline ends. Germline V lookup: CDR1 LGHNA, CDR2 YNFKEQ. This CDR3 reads CASSQDPQIGSGNTIYF. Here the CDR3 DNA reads TGTGCCAGCAGCCAAGATCCACAGATCGGCTCTGGAAACACCATATATTTT.

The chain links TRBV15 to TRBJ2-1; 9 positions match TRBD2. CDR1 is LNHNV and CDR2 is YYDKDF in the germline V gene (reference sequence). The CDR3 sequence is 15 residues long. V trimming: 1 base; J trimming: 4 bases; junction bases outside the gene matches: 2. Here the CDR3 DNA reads TGTGCCACCAGCAGAGTAGCGGGGGAATACAATGAGCAGTTCTTC. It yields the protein CATSRVAGEYNEQFF.

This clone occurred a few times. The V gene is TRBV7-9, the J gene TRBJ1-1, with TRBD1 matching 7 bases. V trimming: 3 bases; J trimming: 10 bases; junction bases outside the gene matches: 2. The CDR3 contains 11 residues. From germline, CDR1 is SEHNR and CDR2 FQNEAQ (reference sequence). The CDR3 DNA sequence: TGTGCCAGCAGCTTGGGACAGCGAGCTTTCTTT. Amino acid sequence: CASSLGQRAFF.

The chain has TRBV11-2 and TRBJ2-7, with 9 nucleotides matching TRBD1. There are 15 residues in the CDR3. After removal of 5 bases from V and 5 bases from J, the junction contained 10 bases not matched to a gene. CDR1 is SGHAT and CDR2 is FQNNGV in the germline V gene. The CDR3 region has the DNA TGTGCCAGCAGCACCTTGGACAGGGGTAGCCACGAGCAGTACTTC. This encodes CASSTLDRGSHEQYF.

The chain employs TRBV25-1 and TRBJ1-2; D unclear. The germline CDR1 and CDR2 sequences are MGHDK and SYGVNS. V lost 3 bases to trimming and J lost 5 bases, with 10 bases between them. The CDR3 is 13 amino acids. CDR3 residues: CASSDTAGYGYTF. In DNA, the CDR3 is TGTGCCAGCAGTGATACGGCGGGATATGGCTACACCTTC.

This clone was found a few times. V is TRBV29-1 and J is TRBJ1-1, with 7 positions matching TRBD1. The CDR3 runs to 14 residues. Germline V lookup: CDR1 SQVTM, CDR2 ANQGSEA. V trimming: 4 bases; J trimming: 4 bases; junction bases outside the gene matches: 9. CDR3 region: CSVVPQGSLTEAFF. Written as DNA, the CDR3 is TGCAGCGTTGTCCCACAGGGGTCCCTCACTGAAGCTTTCTTT.

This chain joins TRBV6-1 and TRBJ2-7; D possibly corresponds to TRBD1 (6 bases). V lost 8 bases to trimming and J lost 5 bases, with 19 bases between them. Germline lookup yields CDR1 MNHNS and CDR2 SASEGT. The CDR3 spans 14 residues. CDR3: CASPGSRGSNEQYF. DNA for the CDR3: TGTGCCAGCCCTGGGTCCAGGGGATCCAACGAGCAGTACTTC.

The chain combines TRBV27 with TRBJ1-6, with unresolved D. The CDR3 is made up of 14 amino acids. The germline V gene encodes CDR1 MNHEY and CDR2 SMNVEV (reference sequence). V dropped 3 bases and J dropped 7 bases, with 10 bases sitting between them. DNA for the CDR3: TGTGCCAGCAGTTTCGGGAGGGTCAATTCACCCCTCCACTTT. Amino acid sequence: CASSFGRVNSPLHF.

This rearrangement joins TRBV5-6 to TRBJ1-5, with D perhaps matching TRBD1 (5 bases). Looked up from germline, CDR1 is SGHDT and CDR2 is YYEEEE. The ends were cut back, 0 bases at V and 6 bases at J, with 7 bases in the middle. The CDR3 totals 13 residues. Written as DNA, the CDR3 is TGTGCCAGCAGCTTGGGTGGGGCTCAGCCCCAGCATTTT. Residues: CASSLGGAQPQHF.

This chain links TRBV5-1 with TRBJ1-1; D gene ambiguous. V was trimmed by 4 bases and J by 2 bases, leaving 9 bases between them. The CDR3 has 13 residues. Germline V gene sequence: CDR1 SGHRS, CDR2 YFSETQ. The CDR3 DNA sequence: TGCGCCAGCAGCCCCGTTAGCAACACTGAAGCTTTCTTT. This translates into CASSPVSNTEAFF. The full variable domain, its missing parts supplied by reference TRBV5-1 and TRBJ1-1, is KAGVTQTPRYLIKTRGQQVTLSCSPISGHRSVSWYQQTPGQGLQFLFEYFSETQRNKGNFPGRFSGRQFSNSRSEMNVSTLELGDSALYLCASSPVSNTEAFFGQGTRLTVV.

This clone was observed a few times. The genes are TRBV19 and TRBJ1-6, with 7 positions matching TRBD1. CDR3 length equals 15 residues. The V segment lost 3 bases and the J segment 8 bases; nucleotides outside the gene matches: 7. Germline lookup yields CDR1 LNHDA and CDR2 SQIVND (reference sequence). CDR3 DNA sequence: TGTGCCAGTAGTATTCGACAGGGCCCGGATTCACCCCTCCACTTT. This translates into CASSIRQGPDSPLHF. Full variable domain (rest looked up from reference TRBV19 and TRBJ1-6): DGGITQSPKYLFRKEGQNVTLSCEQNLNHDAMYWYRQDPGQGLRLIYYSQIVNDFQKGDIAEGYSVSREKKESFPLTVTSAQKNPTAFYLCASSIRQGPDSPLHFGNGTRLTVT.

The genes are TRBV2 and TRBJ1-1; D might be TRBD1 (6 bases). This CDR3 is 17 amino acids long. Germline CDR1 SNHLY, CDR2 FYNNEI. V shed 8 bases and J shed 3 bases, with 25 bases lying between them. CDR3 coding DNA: TGTGCCAGCCGAGGGATTGGGGGGGGCGGCCAGTACACTGAAGCTTTCTTT. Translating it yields CASRGIGGGGQYTEAFF. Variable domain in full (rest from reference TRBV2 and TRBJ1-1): EPEVTQTPSHQVTQMGQEVILRCVPISNHLYFYWYRQILGQKVEFLVSFYNNEISEKSEIFDDQFSVERPDGSNFTLKIRSTKLEDSAMYFCASRGIGGGGQYTEAFFGQGTRLTVV.

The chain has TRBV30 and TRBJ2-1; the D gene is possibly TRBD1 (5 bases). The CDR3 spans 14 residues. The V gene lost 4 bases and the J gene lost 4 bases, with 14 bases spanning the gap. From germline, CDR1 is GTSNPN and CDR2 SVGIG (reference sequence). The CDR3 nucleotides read TGTGCCTGGACCCCCAGGGAAATATACAATGAGCAGTTCTTC. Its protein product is CAWTPREIYNEQFF.

The CDR3 bases are TGTGCCAGCAGCTCACCAACAGGGGTGAACGAGCAGTACTTC. It yields the protein CASSSPTGVNEQYF. The genes are TRBV13 and TRBJ2-7, with TRBD1 matching 7 bases. The ends lost 4 bases at V and 5 bases at J; junction bases unmatched: 8. Germline V gene sequence: CDR1 PRHDT, CDR2 FYEKMQ (reference sequence). The CDR3 is 14 amino acids.

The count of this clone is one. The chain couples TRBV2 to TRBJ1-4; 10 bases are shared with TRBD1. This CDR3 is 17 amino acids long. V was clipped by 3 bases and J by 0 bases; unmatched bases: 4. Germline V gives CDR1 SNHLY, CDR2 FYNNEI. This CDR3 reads CASSDPGQGTTNEKLFF. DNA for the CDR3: TGTGCCAGCAGTGACCCGGGACAGGGGACAACTAATGAAAAACTGTTTTTT. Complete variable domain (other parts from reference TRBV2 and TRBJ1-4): EPEVTQTPSHQVTQMGQEVILRCVPISNHLYFYWYRQILGQKVEFLVSFYNNEISEKSEIFDDQFSVERPDGSNFTLKIRSTKLEDSAMYFCASSDPGQGTTNEKLFFGSGTQLSVL.

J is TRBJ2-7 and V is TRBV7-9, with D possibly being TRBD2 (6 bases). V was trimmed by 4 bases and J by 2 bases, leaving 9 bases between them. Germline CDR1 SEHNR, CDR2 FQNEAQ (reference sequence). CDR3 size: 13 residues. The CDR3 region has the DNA TGTGCCAGCAGCTACGGGGGTACCTACGAGCAGTACTTC. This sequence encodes CASSYGGTYEQYF.

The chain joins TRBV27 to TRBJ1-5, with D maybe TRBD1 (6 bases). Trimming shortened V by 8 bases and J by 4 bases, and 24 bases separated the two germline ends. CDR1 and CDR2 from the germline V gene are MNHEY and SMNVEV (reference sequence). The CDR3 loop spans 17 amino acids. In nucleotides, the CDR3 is TGTGCCAGCTCCCAGCGACGGGGGGCTCTTCGGAATCAGCCCCAGCATTTT. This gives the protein CASSQRRGALRNQPQHF.

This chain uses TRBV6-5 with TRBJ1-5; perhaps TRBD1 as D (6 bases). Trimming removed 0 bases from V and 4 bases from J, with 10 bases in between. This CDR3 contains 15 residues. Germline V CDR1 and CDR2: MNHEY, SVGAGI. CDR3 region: CASSYSTGPNQPQHF. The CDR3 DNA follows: TGTGCCAGCAGTTACTCGACAGGCCCAAATCAGCCCCAGCATTTT.

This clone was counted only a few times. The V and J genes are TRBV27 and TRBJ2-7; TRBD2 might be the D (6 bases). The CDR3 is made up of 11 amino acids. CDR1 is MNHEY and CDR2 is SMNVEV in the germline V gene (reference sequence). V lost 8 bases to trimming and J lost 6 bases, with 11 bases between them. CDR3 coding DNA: TGTGCCAGCTCTACCGGGGGCGAGCAGTACTTC. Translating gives CASSTGGEQYF.

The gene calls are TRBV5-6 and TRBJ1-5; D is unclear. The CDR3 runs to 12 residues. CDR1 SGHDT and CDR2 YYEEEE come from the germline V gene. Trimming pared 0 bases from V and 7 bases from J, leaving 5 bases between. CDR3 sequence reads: CASSLGAQPQHF. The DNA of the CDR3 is TGTGCCAGCAGCTTGGGAGCACAGCCCCAGCATTTT.

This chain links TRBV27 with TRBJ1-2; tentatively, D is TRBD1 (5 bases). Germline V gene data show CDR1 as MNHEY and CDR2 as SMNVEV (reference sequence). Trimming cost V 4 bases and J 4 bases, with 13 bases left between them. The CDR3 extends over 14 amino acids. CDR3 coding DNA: TGTGCCAGCAGTTCCGGGACTCTCGGCTATGGCTACACCTTC. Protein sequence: CASSSGTLGYGYTF.

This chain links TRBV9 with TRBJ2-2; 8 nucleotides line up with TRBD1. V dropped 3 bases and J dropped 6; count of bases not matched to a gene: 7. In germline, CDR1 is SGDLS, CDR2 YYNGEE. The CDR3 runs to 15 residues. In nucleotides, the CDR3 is TGTGCCAGCAGCGACAACACAGGGGGTTCCGGGGAGCTGTTTTTT. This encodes CASSDNTGGSGELFF. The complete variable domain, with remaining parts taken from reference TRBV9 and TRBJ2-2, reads DSGVTQTPKHLITATGQRVTLRCSPRSGDLSVYWYQQSLDQGLQFLIQYYNGEERAKGNILERFSAQQFPDLHSELNLSSLELGDSALYFCASSDNTGGSGELFFGEGSRLTVL.